The 29 T cell receptor beta chains below were found in one sample sequenced in a study of OX40 agonist ivuxolimab in advanced cancers. The assay was immunoSEQ multiplex PCR, and TCRdb's table has in-frame clones only and misses some. The sample carries 50,000 to 65,000 clones, over 80% recorded once. The starting material was CD4+ or CD8+ T cells sorted from blood, obtained in a trial of the OX40 agonist ivuxolimab. The receptors here all came from an adult with an advanced solid tumor such as melanoma, head and neck, liver or kidney cancer.

The chain carries TRBV19 and TRBJ1-1; D uncertain. Trimming took off 2 bases at V and 5 bases at J, with 6 bases between the two ends. The CDR3 has 12 residues. Germline CDR1 reads LNHDA; CDR2 reads SQIVND (reference sequence). CDR3 nucleotide sequence: TGTGCCAGTAGTATAAGAGAAACTGAAGCTTTCTTT. Amino acids: CASSIRETEAFF.

The rearrangement joins TRBV5-1 to TRBJ1-3, with TRBD1 as a possible D gene (6 bases). The V gene lost 1 base and the J gene lost 4 bases, with 9 bases spanning the gap. The germline V gene has CDR1 SGHRS and CDR2 YFSETQ. This CDR3 spans 14 amino acids. In DNA, the CDR3 is TGCGCCAGCAGCTTGACAGGGTGGGGAAACACCATATATTTT. It is translated as CASSLTGWGNTIYF.

The V call is TRBV5-4, the J call TRBJ2-7; 11 bases match TRBD2. V dropped 4 bases and J dropped 3; count of bases not matched to a gene: 6. The germline CDR1 and CDR2 sequences are SGHNT and YYREEE (reference sequence). The length of the CDR3 is 15 residues. The CDR3 region is CASSPQGLADYEQYF. CDR3 in DNA: TGTGCCAGCAGCCCGCAGGGACTAGCGGACTACGAGCAGTACTTC. Full variable domain (remainder filled in from reference TRBV5-4 and TRBJ2-7): ETGVTQSPTHLIKTRGQQVTLRCSSQSGHNTVSWYQQALGQGPQFIFQYYREEENGRGNFPPRFSGLQFPNYSSELNVNALELDDSALYLCASSPQGLADYEQYFGPGTRLTVT.

This chain links TRBV5-4 with TRBJ2-1; 7 bases align to TRBD2. The length of the CDR3 is 16 residues. Germline CDR1 is SGHNT and CDR2 is YYREEE (reference sequence). V lost 1 base, J lost 5 bases, and 9 bases stayed unmatched. The DNA of the CDR3 is TGTGCCAGCAGCTTGATCAGCGGGATTAAGGACAATGAGCAGTTCTTC. It translates to CASSLISGIKDNEQFF.

V usage is TRBV10-3 and J usage is TRBJ2-1, with D tentatively TRBD1 (6 bases). Germline lookup yields CDR1 ENHRY and CDR2 SYGVKD. The germline V and J ends were trimmed by 2 bases and 5 bases, with 13 bases remaining between them. The CDR3 totals 15 residues. The CDR3 nucleotides read TGTGCCATCAGTGAGGGACAGCCCGCCCACAATGAGCAGTTCTTC. It specifies CAISEGQPAHNEQFF.

The rearrangement links TRBV7-3 to TRBJ2-2, with TRBD2 matching 9 bases. CDR1 is SGHTA and CDR2 is FQGTGA in the germline V gene. CDR3 size: 15 residues. The V and J ends lost 5 bases and 4 bases, in that order; junction bases with no gene match: 5. This CDR3 is CASSVSGSLTGELFF. CDR3 nucleotide sequence: TGTGCCAGCAGCGTTAGCGGGAGCCTCACCGGGGAGCTGTTTTTT.

The V and J genes are TRBV15 and TRBJ2-1, with D possibly TRBD1 on 5 matching bases. Between the trimmed V and J ends, which lost 5 bases and 4 bases, there was a span of 9 bases. Germline V lookup: CDR1 LNHNV, CDR2 YYDKDF (reference sequence). CDR3 length: 13 amino acids. The CDR3, as DNA: TGTGCCACCAGCGGACATGAATACAATGAGCAGTTCTTC. It yields the protein CATSGHEYNEQFF.

This chain uses TRBV7-3 with TRBJ2-7; a possible D gene is TRBD2 (5 bases). Per the germline V gene, CDR1 is SGHTA and CDR2 is FQGTGA. This CDR3 has 16 residues. Trimming pared 1 base from V and 6 bases from J, leaving 19 bases between. The CDR3 region is CASSLIPGNQLGEQYF. As DNA, the CDR3 is TGTGCCAGCAGCTTAATACCGGGAAACCAGCTAGGCGAGCAGTACTTC.

As DNA, the CDR3 is TGTGCCAGCAGTAGGTTAACAGGGGGGATCGCTGAAGCTTTCTTT. Residues: CASSRLTGGIAEAFF. V is TRBV27 and J is TRBJ1-1; TRBD1 agrees at 8 bases. Trimming removed 5 bases from V and 6 bases from J; junction bases left unmatched: 11. Looked up from germline, CDR1 is MNHEY and CDR2 is SMNVEV (reference sequence). CDR3 length equals 15 residues.

The V and J genes are TRBV6-9 and TRBJ1-4; D ambiguous. The CDR3 covers 13 residues. Germline V gene sequence: CDR1 MNHGY, CDR2 SVAAGI. Trimming took off 5 bases at V and 4 bases at J, with 8 bases between the two ends. The CDR3 bases are TGTGCCAGCAGTCGGGAGGGTAATGAAAAACTGTTTTTT. This translates into CASSREGNEKLFF.

The table lists this clone with a few counts. The chain combines TRBV6-5 with TRBJ2-7; D tentatively reads TRBD1 or TRBD2 (6 bases each). Per germline, CDR1 MNHEY and CDR2 SVGAGI. CDR3 length: 14 amino acids. Trimming removed 4 bases at V and 4 bases at J, with 14 bases between. The CDR3 DNA reads as TGTGCCAGCAGTTCCGCGGGAAGGGGGTACGAGCAGTACTTC. It specifies CASSSAGRGYEQYF.

The J gene is TRBJ2-1, the V gene TRBV5-1, with D possibly being TRBD1 (5 bases). This CDR3 comprises 13 residues. Germline assignment: CDR1 SGHRS and CDR2 YFSETQ. Trimming left V 0 bases short and J 10 bases short, with 11 bases between. Written as DNA, the CDR3 is TGCGCCAGCAGCTTGGATTGGGCAGGGGAGCAGTTCTTC. Protein sequence: CASSLDWAGEQFF.

This sequence joins TRBV18 and TRBJ1-1; unclear D gene. CDR1 is KGHSH and CDR2 is LQKENI in the germline V gene. V was pared by 3 bases and J by 0 bases, with 14 bases between. There are 16 residues in the CDR3. The CDR3 region is CASSPEIRAMNTEAFF. CDR3 DNA: TGTGCCAGCTCACCCGAGATAAGGGCCATGAACACTGAAGCTTTCTTT.

The chain combines TRBV9 with TRBJ2-6; TRBD2 matches 7 bases. The CDR3 runs 18 residues. Trimming at V came to 3 bases and at J to 0 bases, leaving 9 bases not matched to a gene. In germline, CDR1 is SGDLS, CDR2 YYNGEE. CDR3: CASSAGGTASSGANVLTF. The CDR3 DNA is TGTGCCAGCAGCGCCGGGGGGACCGCCTCCTCTGGGGCCAACGTCCTGACTTTC.

The table lists this clone with a count of one. The chain recombines TRBV19 with TRBJ2-5; 7 positions match TRBD1. The V and J ends lost 6 bases and 5 bases, in that order; junction bases with no gene match: 3. In germline, CDR1 is LNHDA, CDR2 SQIVND (reference sequence). This CDR3 has 12 amino acids. CDR3 in DNA: TGTGCCAGTAGCACACAGGGGGAGACCCAGTACTTC. The encoded protein is CASSTQGETQYF.

The chain joins TRBV5-6 to TRBJ2-7, with D perhaps TRBD2 (5 bases). Germline V lookup: CDR1 SGHDT, CDR2 YYEEEE. The CDR3 covers 15 residues. With 2 bases removed from V and 2 bases from J, the gap between germline ends came to 14 bases. This CDR3 reads CASSFGGVATYEQYF. The CDR3 DNA sequence: TGTGCCAGCAGCTTTGGAGGAGTTGCGACCTACGAGCAGTACTTC.

The J gene is TRBJ2-3, the V gene TRBV30, with 10 bases matching TRBD2. The CDR3 is 14 residues long. V shed 3 bases and J 6 bases; nucleotides not matched to a gene: 6. Germline V CDR1 and CDR2: GTSNPN, SVGIG (reference sequence). This CDR3 is CAWRTAGGRDTQYF. CDR3 nucleotides: TGTGCCTGGAGGACAGCGGGAGGGCGGGATACGCAGTATTTT.

About this clone itself: At the DNA level, this CDR3 is encoded by other sequences in the same sample as well. The chain couples TRBV4-2 to TRBJ2-1; unclear D gene. The CDR3 runs to 15 residues. Germline V gives CDR1 LGHNA, CDR2 YNFKEQ. With 0 bases removed from V and 4 bases from J, the gap between germline ends came to 10 bases. CDR3: CASSQDVAPYNEQFF. CDR3 bases: TGTGCCAGCAGCCAAGATGTGGCACCGTACAATGAGCAGTTCTTC.

The chain has TRBV15 and TRBJ2-5, with 7 bases lining up with TRBD2. V gave up 0 bases and J gave up 5 bases; unmatched junction bases: 18. This CDR3 has 19 amino acids. The germline V gene has CDR1 LNHNV and CDR2 YYDKDF (reference sequence). As DNA, the CDR3 is TGTGCCACCAGCAGAGATAGGGCTACGGCTAGCGGAGAGGGGGAGACCCAGTACTTC. Translated: CATSRDRATASGEGETQYF.

This clone was counted once. The chain uses TRBV29-1 and TRBJ2-5; 12 bases are a match to TRBD2. The DNA end is more similar to TRBJ2-7, so the J call may be wrong. Germline V gene data show CDR1 as SQVTM and CDR2 as ANQGSEA. CDR3 length: 15 amino acids. The CDR3 is CSVEDLAGGPDEQYF. Here the CDR3 DNA reads TGCAGCGTTGAAGATCTAGCGGGAGGGCCCGACGAGCAGTACTTC.

The CDR3 spells CASHGRDGTYEQYF. The CDR3 region has the DNA TGTGCCAGCCATGGGCGGGACGGGACCTACGAGCAGTACTTC. The chain employs TRBV6-6 and TRBJ2-7, with TRBD2 as a possible D gene (6 bases). Germline V lookup: CDR1 MNHNY, CDR2 SVGAGI (reference sequence). The CDR3 covers 14 residues. Trimming removed 8 bases at V and 2 bases at J, with 16 bases between.

V and J are TRBV4-1 and TRBJ2-1; 8 bases agree with TRBD2. The V and J ends lost 0 bases and 4 bases, in that order; junction bases with no gene match: 11. The CDR3 is 18 amino acids. Germline lookup yields CDR1 MGHRA and CDR2 YSYEKL. CDR3 DNA sequence: TGCGCCAGCAGCCAAGAAATCCCTAGCGGGCTAGAATACAATGAGCAGTTCTTC. Translated: CASSQEIPSGLEYNEQFF.

This clone was recorded once. This chain uses TRBV27 with TRBJ2-7, with D unresolved. CDR3 length: 14 amino acids. V lost 2 bases, J lost 0 bases, and 8 bases lay in between. Germline V gene sequence: CDR1 MNHEY, CDR2 SMNVEV (reference sequence). The CDR3 protein is CASSLHSISYEQYF. The CDR3, as DNA: TGTGCCAGCAGTTTACACTCGATCTCCTACGAGCAGTACTTC.

V and J are TRBV4-1 and TRBJ2-1; 9 bases agree with TRBD2. The CDR3 contains 13 residues. Trimming cost V 3 bases and J 16 bases; bases outside gene matches: 10. The germline CDR1 and CDR2 sequences are MGHRA and YSYEKL. The CDR3: CASSHTTSGEAFF. Here the CDR3 DNA reads TGCGCCAGCAGCCACACGACTAGCGGAGAAGCCTTCTTC.

This chain connects TRBV10-2 to TRBJ2-5; D is undetermined. This CDR3 is 12 amino acids long. Germline CDR1 and CDR2: WSHSY and SAAADI. The V gene lost 4 bases and the J gene lost 5 bases, with 8 bases spanning the gap. CDR3 sequence: CASSAGVETQYF. The CDR3 region has the DNA TGCGCCAGCAGTGCGGGTGTGGAGACCCAGTACTTC.

The table lists this clone with a few counts. The chain links TRBV7-2 to TRBJ2-7, with D unresolved. V was pared by 1 base and J by 3 bases, with 4 bases between. CDR1 SGHTA and CDR2 FQGNSA come from the germline V gene. The CDR3 covers 12 residues. CDR3 loop: CASSLGFYEQYF. CDR3 DNA: TGTGCCAGCAGCTTAGGGTTCTACGAGCAGTACTTC. Full variable domain (remainder filled in from reference TRBV7-2 and TRBJ2-7): GAGVSQSPSNKVTEKGKDVELRCDPISGHTALYWYRQSLGQGLEFLIYFQGNSAPDKSGLPSDRFSAERTGGSVSTLTIQRTQQEDSAVYLCASSLGFYEQYFGPGTRLTVT.

The rearrangement uses TRBV10-3 and TRBJ2-7; D is tentatively TRBD1 or TRBD2 (5 bases each). CDR3 length equals 11 residues. Germline CDR1 and CDR2: ENHRY and SYGVKD. V was trimmed by 10 bases and J by 4 bases, leaving 11 bases between them. CDR3 sequence: CATRDLYEQYF. CDR3 DNA sequence: TGTGCCACCAGGGACCTTTACGAGCAGTACTTC.

The gene calls are TRBV11-1 and TRBJ2-3; D call uncertain. Germline values: CDR1 SGHAT, CDR2 FQDESV (reference sequence). The length of the CDR3 is 14 residues. The V gene lost 3 bases and the J gene lost 3 bases, with 10 bases spanning the gap. In DNA, the CDR3 is TGTGCCAGCAGCTTTGTGGCGGATACAGATACGCAGTATTTT. The encoded protein is CASSFVADTDTQYF. Supplemented by reference TRBV11-1 and TRBJ2-3, the full variable domain reads EAEVAQSPRYKITEKSQAVAFWCDPISGHATLYWYRQILGQGPELLVQFQDESVVDDSQLPKDRFSAERLKGVDSTLKIQPAELGDSAMYLCASSFVADTDTQYFGPGTRLTVL.

The genes are TRBV2 and TRBJ2-3; no reliable D call. The CDR3 covers 13 residues. Germline CDR1 SNHLY, CDR2 FYNNEI. V was cut by 6 bases and J by 1 base, with 8 bases left in between. In DNA form, the CDR3 reads TGTGCCAGCAGACGGACCGGCACAGATACGCAGTATTTT. This translates into CASRRTGTDTQYF.